What follows is one TCR beta chain and its context. Its target is unknown. TCRdb's table, derived via immunoSEQ multiplex PCR, lists solely in-frame clones and lacks some. The profile shows 2 million to 3 million clones, over 85% of them singletons. Germline V gene sequence: CDR1 LGHNA, CDR2 YSLEER. V gave up 2 bases and J gave up 7 bases, with 26 bases separating them. CDR3 length: 18 amino acids. This record belongs to a study of shared clonotypes between healthy human individuals. Study-level findings and limits: Although depth was large, rarefaction showed that sequencing of the sorted subsets was incomplete. The sharing of about 5% of naive CD4 clonotypes was seen across a handful of donors.

This TCR derives from a young man in good health. Some clones in this sample may be carry-over from other donors' samples. Material for sequencing was naive CD4+ T cells from PBMCs. Subset denoted: CD45RA+ positively selected. The rearrangement joins TRBV4-3 to TRBJ1-2; D uncertain. In DNA form, the CDR3 reads TGCGCCAGCAGCCAAAACCCCGTTTCCGGGAAGGGTGTATCTGGCTACACCTTC. Residues: CASSQNPVSGKGVSGYTF.